A single sample gave rise to the 23 T cell receptor beta chains below, sequenced in a study of blood T cell repertoires in COVID-19. Sequencing was performed with immunoSEQ multiplex PCR; in TCRdb, only in-frame clones are kept and a portion is missing. The table has about 16,000 clones, about 89% seen once. Sequencing used peripheral blood. The receptors shown here come from a man of 80 years or more with acute or convalescent COVID-19.

This clone has more than one count but fewer than ten. This CDR3 reads CASSELVHEQFF. For the CDR3, the DNA is TGTGCCAGCAGTGAATTGGTACACGAGCAGTTCTTC. The V gene is TRBV2, the J gene TRBJ2-1; D remains unclear. Germline loops: CDR1 SNHLY, CDR2 FYNNEI. The CDR3 extends over 12 amino acids. Deletions cut 2 bases from V and 10 bases from J, with 9 bases between.

This chain links TRBV5-1 with TRBJ2-1; 10 bases are shared with TRBD2. Germline values: CDR1 SGHRS, CDR2 YFSETQ. This CDR3 is built from 17 residues. V was clipped by 1 base and J by 3 bases; unmatched bases: 7. The CDR3 here is CASSLTRLAGVYNEQFF. Here the CDR3 DNA reads TGCGCCAGCAGCTTGACCCGTCTAGCGGGAGTCTACAATGAGCAGTTCTTC.

This chain connects TRBV5-1 to TRBJ2-1; 8 nucleotides match TRBD1. V gave up 8 bases and J gave up 8 bases; unmatched junction bases: 6. CDR3 size: 12 residues. Per the germline V gene, CDR1 is SGHRS and CDR2 is YFSETQ. This CDR3 reads CASQGQGYEQFF. Here the CDR3 DNA reads TGCGCCAGTCAAGGACAGGGCTATGAGCAGTTCTTC.

This clone occurred once. V usage is TRBV4-1 and J usage is TRBJ2-1; TRBD1 aligns across 12 bases. Germline-derived CDR1 and CDR2 are MGHRA and YSYEKL. V was pared by 3 bases and J by 8 bases, with 5 bases of the junction left unmatched. The CDR3 has 15 amino acids. The CDR3: CASSHFGTGGDEQFF. Here the CDR3 DNA reads TGCGCCAGCAGCCACTTCGGGACAGGGGGCGATGAGCAGTTCTTC.

The gene calls are TRBV5-6 and TRBJ2-7; D is perhaps TRBD1 (5 bases). Germline lookup yields CDR1 SGHDT and CDR2 YYEEEE. The CDR3 is made up of 13 amino acids. The V end was cut by 1 base, the J end by 2 bases, with 7 bases between. Written as DNA, the CDR3 is TGTGCCAGCAGCTTGACAGGACCCTACGAGCAGTACTTC. As protein: CASSLTGPYEQYF.

The CDR3 here is CASSFSSGGNEQFF. The CDR3 DNA reads as TGTGCCAGCAGCTTTAGCTCCGGGGGGAATGAGCAGTTCTTC. The chain uses TRBV3-1 (or the pseudogene TRBV3-2) and TRBJ2-1; 7 bases align to TRBD2. This CDR3 region has 14 residues. CDR1 and CDR2 (germline): LGHDT, YNNKEL (reference sequence). V lost 5 bases and J lost 7; bases outside the gene matches: 8.

The genes are TRBV7-8 and TRBJ1-5, with D perhaps matching TRBD1 (5 bases). The CDR3 sequence is 17 residues long. Germline V gene sequence: CDR1 SGHVS, CDR2 FQNEAQ. V was cut by 5 bases and J by 5 bases, with 22 bases left in between. The CDR3 reads CASSPAGGGTTYQPQHF. CDR3 coding DNA: TGTGCCAGCAGCCCTGCGGGGGGAGGGACCACATATCAGCCCCAGCATTTT.

The chain couples TRBV29-1 to TRBJ1-5, with 7 positions matching TRBD1. V lost 6 bases and J lost 3; bases outside the gene matches: 5. The CDR3 spans 13 residues. CDR1 and CDR2 (germline): SQVTM, ANQGSEA. CDR3 in amino acids: CSVGGNLNQPQHF. For the CDR3, the DNA is TGCAGCGTAGGGGGCAATCTCAATCAGCCCCAGCATTTT.

This clone was found once. The V and J genes are TRBV12-3 or TRBV12-4 and TRBJ2-2; possible D gene TRBD1, 5 bases. V dropped 5 bases and J dropped 7 bases, with 11 bases sitting between them. CDR3 size: 13 residues. The CDR3 loop reads CASSPARGGELFF. The CDR3 DNA reads as TGTGCCAGCAGTCCTGCTAGGGGCGGGGAGCTGTTTTTT.

The chain links TRBV2 to TRBJ1-4, with TRBD1 as a possible D gene (6 bases). Trimming removed 8 bases at V and 4 bases at J, with 14 bases between. Germline CDR1 and CDR2: SNHLY and FYNNEI. The CDR3 sequence is 14 residues long. As DNA, the CDR3 is TGTGCCAGCGGGACCGACAGGCGTAATGAAAAACTGTTTTTT. The encoded protein is CASGTDRRNEKLFF.

V and J are TRBV19 and TRBJ2-5; D call uncertain. Trimming removed 3 bases at V and 0 bases at J, with 8 bases between. This CDR3 region has 14 residues. Per germline, CDR1 LNHDA and CDR2 SQIVND (reference sequence). The CDR3 DNA is TGTGCCAGTAGTATGAGGCAGTACCAAGAGACCCAGTACTTC. Protein: CASSMRQYQETQYF.

The CDR3 reads CASSRDNYNEQFF. The DNA of the CDR3 is TGTGCCAGCAGTAGGGACAACTACAATGAGCAGTTCTTC. V and J are TRBV2 and TRBJ2-1; D is possibly TRBD1 (6 bases). CDR1 SNHLY and CDR2 FYNNEI come from the germline V gene. V gave up 5 bases and J gave up 3 bases, with 8 bases separating them. The CDR3 covers 13 residues.

The CDR3 protein is CASSSPGQGTDTQYF. For the CDR3, the DNA is TGTGCCAGCAGTAGTCCGGGACAGGGAACAGATACGCAGTATTTT. This chain uses TRBV6-5 with TRBJ2-3, with 9 bases fitting TRBD1. The junction had 6 bases not matched to a gene; V was cut back by 5 bases and J by 3 bases. Germline V gene data show CDR1 as MNHEY and CDR2 as SVGAGI. There are 15 residues in the CDR3.

This rearrangement joins TRBV19 to TRBJ1-5; TRBD1 agrees at 10 bases. The V and J ends lost 5 bases and 6 bases, in that order; junction bases with no gene match: 7. Germline CDR1 is LNHDA and CDR2 is SQIVND (reference sequence). The CDR3 contains 15 residues. The CDR3 sequence: CASSARQGASQPQHF. The CDR3 bases are TGTGCCAGTAGTGCCAGACAGGGGGCAAGTCAGCCCCAGCATTTT.

This rearrangement joins TRBV7-2 to TRBJ2-1, with 8 positions matching TRBD1. Trimming cost V 1 base and J 10 bases; bases outside gene matches: 6. Germline loops: CDR1 SGHTA, CDR2 FQGNSA. This CDR3 comprises 14 residues. The CDR3 loop reads CASSLGPGGREQFF. CDR3 DNA sequence: TGTGCCAGCAGCTTAGGTCCAGGGGGCAGAGAGCAGTTCTTC.

The chain recombines TRBV5-8 with TRBJ1-4, with 8 bases identical to TRBD1. Trimming cost V 4 bases and J 7 bases; bases outside gene matches: 9. Germline V gene lookup returns CDR1 SGHTS and CDR2 YDEGEE. The CDR3 runs to 15 residues. Here the CDR3 reads CASSKDRGGGEKLFF. The CDR3 coding sequence is TGTGCCAGCAGCAAAGACAGGGGCGGAGGTGAAAAACTGTTTTTT.

V is TRBV14 and J is TRBJ1-4, with no clear D. From germline, CDR1 is SGHDN and CDR2 FVKESK. Trimming took 1 base from V and 7 from J, leaving 13 bases between them. CDR3 length: 15 amino acids. CDR3 in amino acids: CASSQARVLSEKLFF. DNA of the CDR3: TGTGCCAGCAGCCAAGCGAGGGTTTTAAGTGAAAAACTGTTTTTT.

The chain joins TRBV27 to TRBJ1-1; 9 bases align to TRBD1. Germline CDR1 MNHEY, CDR2 SMNVEV (reference sequence). The CDR3 length is 14 residues. V dropped 4 bases and J dropped 4; count of bases not matched to a gene: 4. The CDR3 DNA follows: TGTGCCAGCAGTTATCAGACAGGGGGCACTGAAGCTTTCTTT. It is translated as CASSYQTGGTEAFF.

V and J are TRBV27 and TRBJ1-1, with D uncertain. This CDR3 has 13 amino acids. Deletions cut 3 bases from V and 8 bases from J, with 13 bases between. Germline V gene sequence: CDR1 MNHEY, CDR2 SMNVEV (reference sequence). The CDR3 loop is CASSLDYSVEAFF. CDR3 DNA sequence: TGTGCCAGCAGTTTGGACTACTCTGTGGAAGCTTTCTTT.

This chain joins TRBV27 and TRBJ1-5; the match to TRBD1 covers 8 bases. Germline V gene lookup returns CDR1 MNHEY and CDR2 SMNVEV (reference sequence). The CDR3 length is 15 residues. Trimming removed 0 bases from V and 3 bases from J; junction bases left unmatched: 1. The CDR3 sequence is CASSLSDRVNQPQHF. In nucleotides, the CDR3 is TGTGCCAGCAGTTTATCGGACAGGGTCAATCAGCCCCAGCATTTT.

The chain couples TRBV7-2 to TRBJ2-3; 9 positions agree with TRBD2. V lost 1 base, J lost 2 bases, and 7 bases stayed unmatched. Germline CDR1 SGHTA, CDR2 FQGNSA. This CDR3 has 17 amino acids. As DNA, the CDR3 is TGTGCCAGCAGCTTAGACGGCCTAGCGGGATCCACAGATACGCAGTATTTT. Translation: CASSLDGLAGSTDTQYF.

V and J are TRBV6-6 and TRBJ1-5, with D unresolved. V lost 5 bases, J lost 4 bases, and 9 bases lay in between. Germline V gene data show CDR1 as MNHNY and CDR2 as SVGAGI (reference sequence). The CDR3 sequence is 13 residues long. The CDR3: CASSPNTNQPQHF. CDR3 DNA sequence: TGTGCCAGCAGTCCCAACACGAATCAGCCCCAGCATTTT.

The rearrangement links TRBV6-5 to TRBJ1-1, with TRBD1 as a possible D gene (5 bases). The germline V and J ends were trimmed by 6 bases and 4 bases, with 12 bases remaining between them. Germline CDR1 and CDR2: MNHEY and SVGAGI. The CDR3 spans 13 residues. The CDR3 bases are TGTGCCAGCAGCCTCAGGGTGGGCACTGAAGCTTTCTTT. It translates to CASSLRVGTEAFF.